One and the same sample provided the 30 T cell receptor beta chains below, sequenced in a study of Tregs in tolerant kidney transplant recipients. Their target antigens are unknown. Only in-frame clones appear in the TCRdb table, and some are missing; sequencing was by immunoSEQ multiplex PCR. The sample comprises 2,500 to 3,000 clones, under 40% of which are singletons, and roughly 7.5% rests with the top ten. The sequencing sample was made of Tregs from blood cultured with allogeneic cells. Receptor source: a human donor in good health.

V gene TRBV5-1 combines with J gene TRBJ1-6, with 8 bases identical to TRBD1. The CDR3 consists of 18 residues. Germline lookup yields CDR1 SGHRS and CDR2 YFSETQ. The V segment lost 4 bases and the J segment 0 bases; nucleotides outside the gene matches: 9. DNA of the CDR3: TGCGCCAGCAGCCACCAGTGGACAGGGCCCTCCTATAATTCACCCCTCCACTTT. This sequence encodes CASSHQWTGPSYNSPLHF.

This clone turned up a few times. The J gene is TRBJ2-7, the V gene TRBV27; D gene ambiguous. CDR1 MNHEY and CDR2 SMNVEV come from the germline V gene (reference sequence). The CDR3 spans 13 residues. V was pared by 3 bases and J by 6 bases, with 12 bases between. DNA of the CDR3: TGTGCCAGCAGTTTCCGAAGTCAGTTCGAGCAGTACTTC. As protein: CASSFRSQFEQYF.

This clone was detected a few times. The rearrangement uses TRBV10-3 and TRBJ1-2; the D gene is possibly TRBD1 (5 bases). CDR1 is ENHRY and CDR2 is SYGVKD in the germline V gene. CDR3 length: 15 amino acids. Trimming took off 10 bases at V and 3 bases at J, with 21 bases between the two ends. CDR3 sequence: CATHRSGLRDYGYTF. The CDR3 bases are TGTGCCACCCACAGGTCTGGCCTCCGCGACTATGGCTACACCTTC.

This clone is labeled large (0.1 to 1%). The chain joins TRBV6-1 to TRBJ2-5, with 10 bases lining up with TRBD1. The germline V gene encodes CDR1 MNHNS and CDR2 SASEGT. The V and J ends lost 4 bases and 2 bases, in that order; junction bases with no gene match: 4. The CDR3 extends over 15 amino acids. CDR3 sequence: CASSGRDRGQETQYF. In nucleotides, the CDR3 is TGTGCCAGCAGTGGAAGGGACAGGGGTCAAGAGACCCAGTACTTC.

The CDR3 coding sequence is TGTGCCAGCAGTGCCCTCTACGAGCAGTACTTC. The encoded protein is CASSALYEQYF. The chain is built from TRBV6-1 and TRBJ2-7, with D uncertain. Trimming took off 4 bases at V and 3 bases at J, with 4 bases between the two ends. Per the germline V gene, CDR1 is MNHNS and CDR2 is SASEGT. The CDR3 covers 11 residues.

This sequence joins TRBV5-6 and TRBJ2-1, with 9 bases aligning to TRBD1. CDR3 length equals 16 residues. Germline V gives CDR1 SGHDT, CDR2 YYEEEE. Trimming cost V 0 bases and J 3 bases; bases outside gene matches: 4. CDR3 sequence (DNA): TGTGCCAGCAGCTTGGTTGGGACAGGGCACTACAATGAGCAGTTCTTC. Translated: CASSLVGTGHYNEQFF.

This clone is medium-sized by share. This sequence joins TRBV25-1 and TRBJ2-1; tentative D call: TRBD2 (6 bases). Trimming stripped 6 bases from V and 6 bases from J, with 12 bases between. The germline gives CDR1 MGHDK, CDR2 SYGVNS. The CDR3 is 13 residues long. This CDR3 reads CASRQTGGNEQFF. CDR3 coding DNA: TGTGCCAGCAGACAGACCGGGGGCAATGAGCAGTTCTTC.

In its sample, this clone ranks as large. The rearrangement uses TRBV11-2 and TRBJ2-5, with a tentative D call TRBD2 (6 bases). Germline values: CDR1 SGHAT, CDR2 FQNNGV. V lost 4 bases to trimming and J lost 5 bases, with 14 bases between them. The CDR3 is 14 residues long. The CDR3 DNA follows: TGTGCCAGCAGCTCCGGACTAACGGTCGAGACCCAGTACTTC. It encodes CASSSGLTVETQYF.

The chain carries TRBV7-8 and TRBJ2-3, with no clear D. The germline gives CDR1 SGHVS, CDR2 FQNEAQ. The CDR3 has 12 residues. The V and J ends lost 1 base and 2 bases respectively, with 1 base between them. The CDR3: CASSLDTDTQYF. The CDR3 coding sequence is TGTGCCAGCAGCTTAGACACAGATACGCAGTATTTT.

This clone is medium-sized. This chain uses TRBV7-3 with TRBJ2-2, with TRBD2 identical over 9 bases. V gave up 5 bases and J gave up 5 bases; unmatched junction bases: 18. The germline V gene encodes CDR1 SGHTA and CDR2 FQGTGA. The CDR3 has 19 amino acids. This chain's CDR3 is CASSRVSQRGALSTGELFF. Written as DNA, the CDR3 is TGTGCCAGCAGCCGTGTAAGCCAGCGGGGGGCCTTGAGTACCGGGGAGCTGTTTTTT.

This clone has a handful of counts. This rearrangement joins TRBV6-5 to TRBJ2-3; D uncertain. V lost 0 bases and J 2 bases, leaving 6 bases between the germline ends. Germline CDR1 and CDR2: MNHEY and SVGAGI. The CDR3 totals 14 residues. The CDR3 loop is CASSYSILTDTQYF. CDR3 coding DNA: TGTGCCAGCAGTTACTCGATTCTCACAGATACGCAGTATTTT.

This clone was seen a few times. This chain links TRBV25-1 with TRBJ2-1; 7 bases line up with TRBD1. With V trimmed by 6 bases and J by 9 bases, 14 bases remained unmatched. Germline V lookup: CDR1 MGHDK, CDR2 SYGVNS. This CDR3 is 15 amino acids long. In DNA, the CDR3 is TGTGCCAGCAGGGCCGGTCCTGAACAGGGGTCTGAGCAGTTCTTC. Translated: CASRAGPEQGSEQFF.

V is TRBV19 and J is TRBJ1-4; D may be TRBD1 (5 bases). CDR1 is LNHDA, CDR2 SQIVND, per germline (reference sequence). Trimming took 3 bases from V and 6 from J, leaving 11 bases between them. The CDR3 length is 14 residues. This chain's CDR3 is CASSIGQGYEKLFF. The CDR3 nucleotides are TGTGCCAGTAGTATTGGCCAGGGCTATGAAAAACTGTTTTTT.

This clone is classed as large. CDR3 loop: CASSQGGAYEQYF. In DNA, the CDR3 is TGTGCCAGCAGTCAGGGTGGGGCCTACGAGCAGTACTTC. The chain couples TRBV2 to TRBJ2-7, with a weak D call TRBD1 (5 bases). Germline V lookup: CDR1 SNHLY, CDR2 FYNNEI. The CDR3 is 13 residues long. V lost 5 bases to trimming and J lost 2 bases, with 10 bases between them.

The table lists this clone with a few counts. This chain joins TRBV30 and TRBJ1-5; D uncertain. V lost 0 bases, J lost 0 bases, and 9 bases lay in between. CDR1 is GTSNPN and CDR2 is SVGIG in the germline V gene (reference sequence). CDR3 length: 15 amino acids. CDR3 amino acids: CAWSVKRYSNQPQHF. The DNA for the CDR3 is TGTGCCTGGAGTGTTAAACGTTATAGCAATCAGCCCCAGCATTTT.

The chain has TRBV18 and TRBJ1-6; D uncertain. CDR1 and CDR2 (germline): KGHSH, LQKENI. The CDR3 has 13 residues. Trimming left V 3 bases short and J 8 bases short, with 8 bases between. Here the CDR3 reads CASSPQMDSPLHF. The CDR3 region has the DNA TGTGCCAGCTCACCCCAGATGGATTCACCCCTCCACTTT.

By share, this clone ranks as medium-sized. This rearrangement joins TRBV19 to TRBJ2-1, with TRBD2 matching over 11 bases. Per germline, CDR1 LNHDA and CDR2 SQIVND (reference sequence). V gave up 1 base and J gave up 7 bases; unmatched junction bases: 6. CDR3 length equals 16 residues. As DNA, the CDR3 is TGTGCCAGTAGTATAGTGCTAGCGGGGGGCGGGAATGAGCAGTTCTTC. This translates into CASSIVLAGGGNEQFF.

This clone is labeled as medium-sized. The chain links TRBV7-9 to TRBJ1-1; possibly TRBD1 for D (5 bases). Trimming stripped 2 bases from V and 1 base from J, with 8 bases between. Germline V gene data show CDR1 as SEHNR and CDR2 as FQNEAQ (reference sequence). The CDR3 totals 14 residues. The CDR3 loop reads CASSLMGPNTEAFF. The CDR3 nucleotides read TGTGCCAGCAGCTTAATGGGGCCGAACACTGAAGCTTTCTTT.

V is TRBV7-2 and J is TRBJ1-2; possibly TRBD1 for D (5 bases). Germline lookup yields CDR1 SGHTA and CDR2 FQGNSA. The ends were cut back, 1 base at V and 5 bases at J, with 14 bases in the middle. The CDR3 has 15 residues. As DNA, the CDR3 is TGTGCCAGCAGCTTAGTAATAGTACAGGTTTATGGCTACACCTTC. It translates to CASSLVIVQVYGYTF.

This chain links TRBV6-5 with TRBJ2-5; 11 nucleotides align to TRBD1. In germline, CDR1 is MNHEY, CDR2 SVGAGI. J was trimmed by 7 bases and V by 5 bases; bases with no gene match: 6. The CDR3 consists of 14 residues. CDR3 sequence: CASSDRTGGLTQYF. CDR3 coding DNA: TGTGCCAGCAGTGATCGGACAGGGGGCCTGACCCAGTACTTC.

Judged by abundance, this clone is medium-sized. J is TRBJ1-6 and V is TRBV19; D gene unclear. The CDR3 runs to 16 residues. Trimming took off 0 bases at V and 6 bases at J, with 12 bases between the two ends. Germline V lookup: CDR1 LNHDA, CDR2 SQIVND (reference sequence). The CDR3 loop is CASSIEGPMANSPLHF. For the CDR3, the DNA is TGTGCCAGTAGTATAGAAGGACCGATGGCTAATTCACCCCTCCACTTT.

A word on this clone: This sequence may be a read error, since a much larger clone differs from it by one base. This rearrangement joins TRBV15 to TRBJ2-4, with D tentatively TRBD1 (5 bases). The CDR3 length is 18 residues. Germline V gene data show CDR1 as LNHNV and CDR2 as YYDKDF (reference sequence). V shed 1 base and J shed 6 bases, with 22 bases lying between them. The CDR3 sequence is CATSRGSGWGLPGNIQYF. The DNA for the CDR3 is TGTGCCACCAGCAGAGGCTCCGGGTGGGGCCTCCCGGGAAACATTCAGTACTTC. Complete variable domain (other parts from reference TRBV15 and TRBJ2-4): DAMVIQNPRYQVTQFGKPVTLSCSQTLNHNVMYWYQQKSSQAPKLLFHYYDKDFNNEADTPDNFQSRRPNTSFCFLDIRSPGLGDTAMYLCATSRGSGWGLPGNIQYFGAGTRLSVL.

This clone is classed as large (0.1 to 1%). The chain combines TRBV19 with TRBJ1-1, with D unresolved. The germline CDR1 and CDR2 sequences are LNHDA and SQIVND (reference sequence). This CDR3 comprises 16 residues. The V gene lost 4 bases and the J gene lost 1 base, with 16 bases spanning the gap. CDR3 DNA: TGTGCCAGTAGTACGCCCTTGGGGAAGGGGAACACTGAAGCTTTCTTT. Protein product: CASSTPLGKGNTEAFF.

This clone was recorded a few times. V and J are TRBV4-2 and TRBJ2-5, with TRBD2 as a possible D gene (6 bases). V lost 1 base and J lost 1, with 10 bases in between. Germline values: CDR1 LGHNA, CDR2 YNFKEQ. This CDR3 spans 15 amino acids. CDR3 in DNA: TGTGCCAGCAGCCAAGGGATAGCGGTCCAAGAGACCCAGTACTTC. It is translated as CASSQGIAVQETQYF.

This clone was counted between two and nine times. This chain links TRBV6-5 with TRBJ2-1; 7 bases map to TRBD1. The trim removed 6 bases at V and 7 bases at J, leaving 12 bases unmatched. The CDR3 sequence is 15 residues long. In germline, CDR1 is MNHEY, CDR2 SVGAGI. The CDR3 is CASRRQGNRVNEQFF. For the CDR3, the DNA is TGTGCCAGCAGGAGACAGGGAAATCGTGTAAATGAGCAGTTCTTC.

This clone is medium-sized in the sample. V and J are TRBV5-1 and TRBJ1-4; TRBD1 is a possible D gene (6 bases). The CDR3 totals 14 residues. V shed 4 bases and J shed 8 bases, with 15 bases lying between them. Germline V gene lookup returns CDR1 SGHRS and CDR2 YFSETQ. The CDR3 DNA is TGCGCCAGCAGCCTCACAGGGAACGGGGAAAAACTGTTTTTT. Amino acid sequence: CASSLTGNGEKLFF.

The chain uses TRBV6-6 and TRBJ2-3, with D perhaps matching TRBD1 or TRBD2 (5 bases each). This CDR3 spans 14 amino acids. Trimming left V 4 bases short and J 3 bases short, with 11 bases between. Germline V CDR1 and CDR2: MNHNY, SVGAGI (reference sequence). CDR3 residues: CASSWGIGTDTQYF. The CDR3 nucleotides read TGTGCCAGCAGTTGGGGGATTGGTACAGATACGCAGTATTTT.

Sample share makes this clone medium-sized. The CDR3 DNA sequence: TGTGCCAGCACCCTGGAAGGGGGTGGCAATCAGCCCCAGCATTTT. The encoded protein is CASTLEGGGNQPQHF. V usage is TRBV6-6 and J usage is TRBJ1-5; D might be TRBD1 (6 bases). The CDR3 covers 15 residues. Trimming pared 7 bases from V and 2 bases from J, leaving 15 bases between. Looked up from germline, CDR1 is MNHNY and CDR2 is SVGAGI (reference sequence).

This clone was seen only a few times. The rearrangement links TRBV29-1 to TRBJ2-4, with a tentative D call TRBD2 (6 bases). The CDR3 extends over 11 amino acids. CDR1 is SQVTM, CDR2 ANQGSEA, per germline. Trimming shortened V by 6 bases and J by 7 bases, and 10 bases separated the two germline ends. The CDR3 reads CSVSRGNIQYF. CDR3 sequence (DNA): TGCAGCGTGTCTCGGGGGAACATTCAGTACTTC.

This clone was seen once. The V gene is TRBV10-3, the J gene TRBJ2-3; possibly TRBD2 for D (6 bases). The CDR3 runs to 15 residues. V was shortened by 4 bases and J by 0 bases, with 11 bases between the two germline ends. Germline-derived CDR1 and CDR2 are ENHRY and SYGVKD. CDR3 nucleotide sequence: TGTGCCATCAGTGTGGAGGGCATAAGCACAGATACGCAGTATTTT. Translating gives CAISVEGISTDTQYF.